This TCR beta chain was retrieved from a study of blood T cell repertoires in COVID-19. Looking at the study overall: Sources were T cells, B-cell-depleted T cells, or PBMCs; the material itself was cDNA or gDNA.

Authors' processing steps: Amplification from reference gene primers served as the basis for estimated nucleated cell counts. The protocol was immunoSEQ multiplex PCR, while the TCRdb copy is restricted to in-frame clones and leaves out a portion. The V and J calls and clone size are taken from that table; D and trimming were inferred from the DNA. The sample yields some 200,000 clones, around four fifths seen once. V gave up 0 bases and J gave up 5 bases, with 11 bases separating them. Germline V gene data show CDR1 as SGDLS and CDR2 as YYNGEE. The CDR3 consists of 14 residues. The source of this sequence is a woman in her forties or fifties with active or convalescent COVID-19. The specimen was peripheral blood. The J gene is TRBJ1-1, the V gene TRBV9; possibly TRBD1 for D (6 bases). CDR3 residues: CASSVEEQGTEAFF. DNA for the CDR3: TGTGCCAGCAGCGTAGAAGAACAGGGAACTGAAGCTTTCTTT. Full variable domain (rest looked up from reference TRBV9 and TRBJ1-1): DSGVTQTPKHLITATGQRVTLRCSPRSGDLSVYWYQQSLDQGLQFLIQYYNGEERAKGNILERFSAQQFPDLHSELNLSSLELGDSALYFCASSVEEQGTEAFFGQGTRLTVV.